This T cell receptor (beta chain) was found in a study of cytomegalovirus exposure and HLA in healthy donors. The PCR contained 60 Vbeta and 13 Jbeta primers. TCRdb's copy holds only in-frame clones and misses some; the assay was immunoSEQ multiplex PCR. The repertoire holds 110,000 or so clones, with roughly 80% as singletons. The CDR3 runs to 16 residues. With 7 bases clipped from V and 1 base from J, the junction kept 10 bases outside the gene matches. Germline V CDR1 and CDR2: SGHVS, FQNEAQ. The sequencing sample was made of PBMCs. The sequence derives from a woman between 40 and 50 years old in good health and CMV-seropositive. This rearrangement joins TRBV7-8 to TRBJ2-1, with 7 bases lining up with TRBD1. The CDR3 DNA is TGTGCCAGCACCAGACAGGGTGGTGTATCCTACAATGAGCAGTTCTTC. Protein product: CASTRQGGVSYNEQFF.